This entry lists 26 T cell receptor beta chains sequenced from one sample in a study of tumor-infiltrating lymphocytes in primary liver carcinoma. Both blood RNA, taken from unsorted whole blood, and germline DNA were extracted. Constant-region priming of roughly 500 ng total RNA yielded TCR beta cDNA. Three-round nested multiplex PCR performed with slightly modified ARM-PCR produced the TCR beta libraries. Forward primers for TRBV1-TRBV30 and a C-beta reverse primer served the first two PCR rounds, at about 10 cycles each. MiXCR was run by TCRdb on the multiplex PCR reads, yielding one entry per CDR3 protein. The sample includes about 300,000 distinct CDR3 sequences, more than 55% of them seen just once. The sequenced material came from peripheral blood. The receptors derive from a man between 40 and 49 years old with primary liver carcinoma and hepatitis B virus infection.

Remarks on this clonotype: This sequence may be a read error, since a much larger clone differs from it by one base. The chain has TRBV4-1 and TRBJ1-1; no firm D call. V shed 2 bases and J shed 1 base, with 8 bases lying between them. Germline CDR1 is MGHRA and CDR2 is YSYEKL. The CDR3 extends over 14 amino acids. The CDR3 bases are TGCGCCAGCAGCCAATATCCTAAGAACACTGAAGCTTTCTTT. Encoded protein: CASSQYPKNTEAFF.

Turning to this clonotype: This may arise from a read error, as a much more abundant clone is one base away. The rearrangement links TRBV12-3 or TRBV12-4 to TRBJ2-7, with D possibly TRBD2 on 6 matching bases. The CDR3 covers 14 residues. As DNA, the CDR3 is TGTGCCAGCAGTGCCTCCGGGACTGAATACGAGCAGCACTTC. It is translated as CASSASGTEYEQHF.

The sample holds one count of this clonotype. The junction shows a germline mismatch at one end, possibly a read error. The rearrangement uses TRBV7-8 and TRBJ1-1; no clear D gene. The CDR3 contains 15 residues. Germline V gives CDR1 SGHVS, CDR2 FQNEAQ. CDR3 sequence reads: CASSPSPPQRGEAYF. CDR3 nucleotides: TGTGCCAGCAGCCCCAGCCCCCCCCAGCGCGGTGAAGCTTACTTT.

For this clonotype: An end of the junction differs from the germline gene, which may be a read error. The chain couples TRBV14 to TRBJ2-7, with TRBD2 matching 9 bases. CDR3 size: 16 residues. The germline CDR1 and CDR2 sequences are SGHDN and FVKESK. In nucleotides, the CDR3 is TGTGCCAGCAGCCAACTCGGGGCTAGCGGGATAGGCGAGCAGTATTTC. Amino acid sequence: CASSQLGASGIGEQYF.

In its sample, this clonotype was seen once. This sequence may be a read error, since a much larger clone differs from it by one base. The chain recombines TRBV6-1 with TRBJ2-7, with D perhaps being TRBD1 or TRBD2 (5 bases each). The CDR3 consists of 14 residues. CDR1 is MNHNS and CDR2 is SASEGT in the germline V gene. The V end was cut by 6 bases, the J end by 3 bases, with 15 bases between. The CDR3 sequence: CASRERGALYEQYF. As DNA, the CDR3 is TGTGCCAGCAGAGAGAGGGGAGCTCTCTACGAGCAGTACTTC.

This clonotype was picked up a small number of times. The chain uses TRBV5-1 and TRBJ2-3, with 15 bases fitting TRBD2. The J segment lost 3 bases and the V segment lost 1 base, leaving 3 bases of the junction unmatched. Germline V gene lookup returns CDR1 SGHRS and CDR2 YFSETQ. The CDR3 runs 17 residues. The CDR3 nucleotides read TGCGCCAGCAGCTTGTCCGGGACTAGCGGGAGGACAGATACGCAGTATTTT. Amino acids: CASSLSGTSGRTDTQYF.

In the case of this clonotype: The junction shows a germline mismatch at one end, possibly a read error. V is TRBV4-3 and J is TRBJ1-2; tentative D call: TRBD1 (5 bases). This CDR3 is built from 15 residues. Per the germline V gene, CDR1 is LGHNA and CDR2 is YSLEER. The CDR3 region has the DNA TGCGCCATCAGCACGGGCCAGGGTACTAACTATGGCTACACCTTC. Its translation: CAISTGQGTNYGYTF.

For this clonotype: At one end the junction does not follow the germline gene, possibly because of a read error. The chain recombines TRBV4-3 with TRBJ2-3; possibly TRBD1 or TRBD2 for D (7 bases each). This CDR3 has 15 residues. Germline loops: CDR1 LGHNA, CDR2 YSLEER. CDR3 amino acids: CASSRRQGGTDTEYF. Here the CDR3 DNA reads TGCGCCAGCAGCCGCCGACAGGGAGGGACAGATACGGAGTATTTT.

V is TRBV5-1 and J is TRBJ2-3; D call uncertain. V was shortened by 5 bases and J by 6 bases, with 10 bases between the two germline ends. Germline lookup yields CDR1 SGHRS and CDR2 YFSETQ. The CDR3 extends over 12 amino acids. The CDR3 is CASRVYGDTQYF. In DNA form, the CDR3 reads TGCGCCAGCAGGGTATATGGCGATACGCAGTATTTT.

A remark on this clonotype: This may arise from a read error, as a much more abundant clone is one base away. This rearrangement joins TRBV6-1 to TRBJ1-5; D unclear. The germline V and J ends were trimmed by 8 bases and 4 bases, with 15 bases remaining between them. Germline V gives CDR1 MNHNS, CDR2 SASEGT. This CDR3 contains 14 residues. The CDR3 bases are TGTGCCAGCTGTTCCATAGGGCGTAATCAGCCCCAGCATTTT. It is translated as CASCSIGRNQPQHF.

The V and J genes are TRBV5-1 and TRBJ2-1; D not certain. Deletions cut 0 bases from V and 12 bases from J, with 7 bases between. This CDR3 has 11 amino acids. Germline V lookup: CDR1 SGHRS, CDR2 YFSETQ. In DNA, the CDR3 is TGCGCCAGCAGCTTGGAGTCATCGCAGTTCTTC. Encoded protein: CASSLESSQFF.

The chain has TRBV7-8 and TRBJ2-6, with a possible D match to TRBD2 (6 bases). CDR1 and CDR2 from the germline V gene are SGHVS and FQNEAQ. The CDR3 consists of 20 residues. With 1 base removed from V and 0 bases from J, the gap between germline ends came to 19 bases. CDR3 bases: TGTGCCAGCAGCTTAGAGGGAGGAGTAGGGATTACCTCTGGGGCCAACGTCCTGACTTTC. It codes for CASSLEGGVGITSGANVLTF. The full variable domain, with the rest looked up from reference TRBV7-8 and TRBJ2-6, is GAGVSQSPRYKVAKRGQDVALRCDPISGHVSLFWYQQALGQGPEFLTYFQNEAQLDKSGLPSDRFFAERPEGSVSTLKIQRTQQEDSAVYLCASSLEGGVGITSGANVLTFGAGSRLTVL.

Remarks on this clonotype: Possible read error: a much larger clone is one base away. This chain uses TRBV5-6 with TRBJ2-6, with D perhaps assigned TRBD1 or TRBD2 (5 bases each). Germline V CDR1 and CDR2: SGHDT, YYEEEE. The CDR3 covers 16 residues. Trimming stripped 3 bases from V and 1 base from J, with 11 bases between. This CDR3 reads CASSSDWGSGANVLTF. The CDR3 nucleotides are TGTGCCAGCAGCTCGGACTGGGGGTCTGGGGCCAACGTCCTGACTTTC.

This clonotype was counted a single time. The conserved closing phenylalanine or tryptophan is absent in this CDR3, likely reflecting a read error. The chain recombines TRBV30 with TRBJ2-3, with 7 positions matching TRBD1. This CDR3 is built from 15 residues. Germline V gene lookup returns CDR1 GTSNPN and CDR2 SVGIG (reference sequence). V lost 1 base and J lost 4; bases outside the gene matches: 8. The CDR3 sequence is CAWSGTRGRADTQYL. Here the CDR3 DNA reads TGTGCCTGGAGTGGGACCAGGGGGAGAGCAGATACGCAGTATCTT.

The chain carries TRBV10-3 and TRBJ2-2; no definite D call. The CDR3 covers 13 residues. Germline loops: CDR1 ENHRY, CDR2 SYGVKD. Trimming left V 10 bases short and J 4 bases short, with 13 bases between. This CDR3 reads CATKGSGTGELFF. Here the CDR3 DNA reads TGTGCCACCAAGGGCTCGGGCACCGGGGAGCTGTTTTTT.

This clonotype was seen at least ten times. CDR3 in DNA: TGCAGCGCCACCGGGACAGGGTACCGCAATGAGCAGTTCTTC. It yields the protein CSATGTGYRNEQFF. This rearrangement joins TRBV29-1 to TRBJ2-1; 9 positions match TRBD1. V lost 7 bases to trimming and J lost 6 bases; unmatched junction nucleotides: 10. CDR1 and CDR2 from the germline V gene are SQVTM and ANQGSEA. The CDR3 contains 14 residues.

Note on this clonotype: One junction end disagrees with the germline gene, perhaps due to a read error. The chain joins TRBV20-1 to TRBJ2-7; 8 positions agree with TRBD2. The CDR3 totals 16 residues. Germline CDR1 and CDR2: DFQATT and SNEGSKA (reference sequence). CDR3 protein: CSARDLSGNPTYEQCF. The CDR3 nucleotides read TGCAGTGCTAGAGATCTTAGCGGGAACCCCACCTACGAGCAGTGCTTC.

Notes on this clonotype: Its ends do not fully match the called genes, so a read error is possible. CDR3 nucleotides: TGTGTCAGCAGCCCCAAACGGGTGCTGATGGTCCATGAGCAGTTCTTC. It is translated as CVSSPKRVLMVHEQFF. The chain is built from TRBV12-3 or TRBV12-4 and TRBJ2-1; D uncertain. This CDR3 has 16 amino acids.

Details on this clonotype: Given the absence of the conserved phenylalanine or tryptophan at the CDR3 end, a read error is likely. This CDR3 is CASSYSLGGGRGHSYNEQFI. The CDR3 bases are TGTGCCAGCAGTTACTCTTTGGGGGGAGGAAGGGGCCACTCCTACAATGAGCAGTTCATC. The gene calls are TRBV6-5 and TRBJ2-1, with D possibly matching TRBD2 (6 bases). This CDR3 has 20 amino acids. The V and J ends lost 0 bases and 0 bases respectively, with 21 bases between them. The germline CDR1 and CDR2 sequences are MNHEY and SVGAGI.

The chain carries TRBV12-3 or TRBV12-4 and TRBJ1-3; perhaps TRBD1 as D (6 bases). The CDR3 contains 13 residues. V was cut by 10 bases and J by 5 bases, with 15 bases left in between. In nucleotides, the CDR3 is TGTGCCAACAGCCTCAGGGACAGAAACACCATATATTTT. Protein: CANSLRDRNTIYF.

The chain is built from TRBV30 and TRBJ1-2; D is perhaps TRBD1 (5 bases). CDR3 length equals 11 residues. From germline, CDR1 is GTSNPN and CDR2 SVGIG (reference sequence). Trimming cost V 7 bases and J 8 bases, with 14 bases left between them. The CDR3: CASRLRGGYTF. CDR3 DNA: TGTGCCTCAAGGCTTCGGGGGGGCTACACCTTC.

The chain recombines TRBV11-1 with TRBJ2-7; possible D gene TRBD1, 6 bases. CDR3 size: 14 residues. Trimming left V 8 bases short and J 5 bases short, with 19 bases between. Germline V CDR1 and CDR2: SGHAT, FQDESV (reference sequence). The CDR3 DNA reads TGTGCCAGCGCCTTTGGGCAGGGGTTCGACGAGCAGTACTTC. This gives the protein CASAFGQGFDEQYF.

The chain recombines TRBV6-1 with TRBJ2-3, with a tentative D call TRBD2 (5 bases). Looked up from germline, CDR1 is MNHNS and CDR2 is SASEGT. The CDR3 loop spans 11 amino acids. Trimming shortened V by 6 bases and J by 12 bases, and 13 bases separated the two germline ends. CDR3 amino acids: CASRDSRSQYF. For the CDR3, the DNA is TGTGCCAGCAGGGACTCCCGGAGCCAGTATTTT.

Only a few counts were recorded for this clonotype. The rearrangement links TRBV6-1 to TRBJ1-6, with unresolved D. This CDR3 spans 15 amino acids. Looked up from germline, CDR1 is MNHNS and CDR2 is SASEGT. Trimming took off 4 bases at V and 5 bases at J, with 12 bases between the two ends. The CDR3 spells CASSAQPGDNSPLHF. The CDR3 DNA sequence: TGTGCCAGCAGTGCACAACCAGGAGATAATTCACCCCTCCACTTT.

The sample holds one count of this clonotype. The V gene is TRBV30, the J gene TRBJ2-1, with D perhaps matching TRBD2 (6 bases). V shed 2 bases and J shed 6 bases, with 11 bases lying between them. The CDR3 is 13 amino acids. Germline loops: CDR1 GTSNPN, CDR2 SVGIG (reference sequence). Written as DNA, the CDR3 is TGTGCCTGGAGTATGGGACTGCTCAATGAGCAGTTCTTC. It yields the protein CAWSMGLLNEQFF.

With regard to this clonotype: A much larger clone lies one base from this, so it may be a read error. The chain is built from TRBV6-2 or TRBV6-3 and TRBJ2-7, with D unclear. Trimming pared 10 bases from V and 2 bases from J, leaving 18 bases between. The CDR3 extends over 14 amino acids. The germline V gene encodes CDR1 MNHEY and CDR2 SVGEGT. CDR3 nucleotide sequence: TGTGCCACAACTGGACCGCACTCCGCCTACGAGCAGTACTTC. Translation gives CATTGPHSAYEQYF.